This entry is about one T cell receptor (beta chain). Its antigen is not identified. PCR amplification relied on 60 Vbeta primers (plus 13 Jbeta primers). The data were produced by immunoSEQ multiplex PCR, yet TCRdb's version contains in-frame clones alone and is incomplete. The sample includes about 64,000 clones, 70% to 80% of them seen just once. This specimen belongs to a study of cytomegalovirus exposure and HLA in healthy donors. Study findings and constraints: Donors were assumed by presence/absence analyses to have roughly uniform sequencing depth.

Germline loops: CDR1 MNHEY, CDR2 SVGAGI. Trimming cost V 6 bases and J 6 bases; bases outside gene matches: 10. The CDR3 is made up of 15 amino acids. Sequencing was carried out using PBMCs. The chain carries TRBV6-5 and TRBJ2-5; 10 bases align to TRBD1. This sequence was found in a man aged 18 to 30 in good health and CMV-seropositive. The DNA of the CDR3 is TGTGCCAGCAGCCCCGGGACAGGGGTCGGGAAGACCCAGTACTTC. Protein: CASSPGTGVGKTQYF.